Shown below are 10 T cell receptor beta chains from a single sample sequenced in a study of shared clonotypes between healthy human individuals. The method was immunoSEQ multiplex PCR; TCRdb's version includes in-frame clones alone and lacks a portion of them. Here the sample spans about 1,900,000 clones, about 95% being singletons. Positive CCR7 selection of CD45RO-negative cells yielded the naive CD8 cells, and terminally differentiated effector memory CD45RA+ cells were excluded. Sequencing input: naive CD8+ T cells sorted from blood. These receptors were obtained from a man younger than 35 in good health.

This chain connects TRBV2 to TRBJ2-1; 9 nucleotides line up with TRBD1. This CDR3 is 15 amino acids long. V lost 5 bases and J lost 6; bases outside the gene matches: 8. The V gene's germline CDR1 is SNHLY and CDR2 FYNNEI. The CDR3 DNA sequence: TGTGCCAGCAGTATGTGGACAGGGGAAGGCAATGAGCAGTTCTTC. Its protein product is CASSMWTGEGNEQFF.

This chain connects TRBV15 to TRBJ1-2; D uncertain. The germline V and J ends were trimmed by 0 bases and 8 bases, with 16 bases remaining between them. In germline, CDR1 is LNHNV, CDR2 YYDKDF (reference sequence). The CDR3 is 15 residues long. CDR3 sequence (DNA): TGTGCCACCAGCAGAGATTTGGACCCTCGGGCCGGCTACACCTTC. Translated, it gives CATSRDLDPRAGYTF.

The chain couples TRBV4-1 to TRBJ2-1; 8 bases map to TRBD1. The CDR3 is 15 amino acids. Germline V gene data show CDR1 as MGHRA and CDR2 as YSYEKL. The J segment lost 7 bases and the V segment lost 5 bases, leaving 10 bases of the junction unmatched. The DNA for the CDR3 is TGCGCCAGCAGCTTAGGGACAGGTACGGGGAATGAGCAGTTCTTC. Its translation is CASSLGTGTGNEQFF.

This chain joins TRBV9 and TRBJ2-7; 7 positions agree with TRBD1. J lost 3 bases, V lost 3 bases, and 12 bases had no gene match. The CDR3 length is 16 residues. The V gene's germline CDR1 is SGDLS and CDR2 YYNGEE. CDR3 in DNA: TGTGCCAGCAGCGCCGGCGGTGTCAGGGGGAACTACGAGCAGTACTTC. Its protein is CASSAGGVRGNYEQYF.

This rearrangement joins TRBV7-2 to TRBJ2-3, with TRBD2 matching 15 bases. The germline V gene encodes CDR1 SGHTA and CDR2 FQGNSA. The ends lost 3 bases at V and 2 bases at J; junction bases unmatched: 6. The CDR3 is 18 amino acids. CDR3 nucleotides: TGTGCCAGCAGCTTGAGGACTAGCGGGAGGGCCATCACAGATACGCAGTATTTT. Amino acid sequence: CASSLRTSGRAITDTQYF. Filled out from reference TRBV7-2 and TRBJ2-3, the complete variable domain reads GAGVSQSPSNKVTEKGKDVELRCDPISGHTALYWYRQSLGQGLEFLIYFQGNSAPDKSGLPSDRFSAERTGGSVSTLTIQRTQQEDSAVYLCASSLRTSGRAITDTQYFGPGTRLTVL.

The genes are TRBV28 and TRBJ1-5; D not resolved. V lost 2 bases and J lost 4, with 3 bases in between. The germline CDR1 and CDR2 sequences are MDHEN and SYDVKM. The CDR3 sequence is 12 residues long. CDR3 nucleotide sequence: TGTGCCAGCAGTTTAAGAAATCAGCCCCAGCATTTT. It specifies CASSLRNQPQHF.

The chain joins TRBV27 to TRBJ2-1; 10 bases map to TRBD1. After removal of 9 bases from V and 8 bases from J, the junction contained 10 bases not matched to a gene. CDR1 MNHEY and CDR2 SMNVEV come from the germline V gene (reference sequence). The CDR3 contains 14 residues. Here the CDR3 reads CASGTTGGADEQFF. The CDR3 DNA follows: TGTGCCAGTGGGACGACAGGGGGCGCGGATGAGCAGTTCTTC.

The genes are TRBV11-2 and TRBJ1-1, with a tentative D call TRBD1 (5 bases). V gave up 2 bases and J gave up 1 base, with 14 bases separating them. The CDR3 covers 16 residues. CDR1 and CDR2 (germline): SGHAT, FQNNGV. The CDR3 loop is CASSLWTGTGNTEAFF. In DNA, the CDR3 is TGTGCCAGCAGCTTATGGACCGGGACGGGGAACACTGAAGCTTTCTTT.

The chain combines TRBV7-9 with TRBJ2-3; TRBD1 matches at 9 bases. Trimming took 3 bases from V and 3 from J; bases not matched to a gene: 1. This CDR3 is built from 14 residues. Germline-derived CDR1 and CDR2 are SEHNR and FQNEAQ (reference sequence). The CDR3 spells CASSFGQGTDTQYF. The CDR3, as DNA: TGTGCCAGCAGCTTCGGACAGGGGACAGATACGCAGTATTTT.

This chain joins TRBV27 and TRBJ2-1, with TRBD2 matching over 8 bases. Germline trimming cut 1 base from V and 6 bases from J; bases unmatched to any gene: 2. The CDR3 loop spans 14 amino acids. Germline CDR1 reads MNHEY; CDR2 reads SMNVEV (reference sequence). The CDR3 nucleotides are TGTGCCAGCAGTTTATTAGCGGGACCCAATGAGCAGTTCTTC. This gives the protein CASSLLAGPNEQFF.